These 10 T cell receptor beta chains originate from one sample sequenced in a study of blood T cell repertoires in COVID-19. Profiling relied on immunoSEQ multiplex PCR, and the TCRdb table lists in-frame clones only, not all of them. In the table there are under 200,000 clones, over 80% of which are singletons. The sample was PBMCs or T cells enriched from blood (not recorded which). All receptors derive from a woman between 50 and 59 years old who had recovered from COVID-19.

The chain carries TRBV28 and TRBJ1-1; the D gene is possibly TRBD1 (6 bases). CDR1 is MDHEN and CDR2 is SYDVKM in the germline V gene. V lost 5 bases, J lost 3 bases, and 13 bases lay in between. The CDR3 is 14 residues long. This CDR3 reads CASSVTGWDTEAFF. CDR3 DNA: TGTGCCAGCAGTGTTACAGGGTGGGACACTGAAGCTTTCTTT.

The chain recombines TRBV19 with TRBJ2-1; maybe TRBD2 (5 bases). Germline CDR1 LNHDA, CDR2 SQIVND (reference sequence). V lost 3 bases to trimming and J lost 15 bases, with 18 bases between them. The CDR3 totals 13 residues. CDR3 residues: CASSIPPTGLRFF. CDR3 bases: TGTGCCAGTAGTATCCCCCCGACGGGGTTGCGGTTCTTC.

V is TRBV10-3 and J is TRBJ2-3; D unresolved. Germline V gives CDR1 ENHRY, CDR2 SYGVKD. The germline V and J ends were trimmed by 7 bases and 2 bases, with 13 bases remaining between them. The CDR3 has 14 amino acids. The CDR3: CAIKFGGSTDTQYF. In DNA, the CDR3 is TGTGCCATCAAGTTTGGCGGTTCCACAGATACGCAGTATTTT.

This rearrangement joins TRBV5-1 to TRBJ1-5, with D tentatively TRBD1 (5 bases). CDR3 size: 17 residues. Germline CDR1 is SGHRS and CDR2 is YFSETQ. Trimming pared 0 bases from V and 2 bases from J, leaving 15 bases between. CDR3 residues: CASSLGQIGVGNQPQHF. For the CDR3, the DNA is TGCGCCAGCAGCTTGGGCCAGATAGGGGTTGGCAATCAGCCCCAGCATTTT.

The chain has TRBV27 and TRBJ2-3; 11 bases are a match to TRBD2. V trimming: 6 bases; J trimming: 0 bases; junction bases outside the gene matches: 2. The germline V gene encodes CDR1 MNHEY and CDR2 SMNVEV (reference sequence). The CDR3 runs to 15 residues. As DNA, the CDR3 is TGTGCCAGCAGGAGACTAGCGGGGAGCACAGATACGCAGTATTTT. Protein product: CASRRLAGSTDTQYF.

This chain uses TRBV19 with TRBJ1-4, with TRBD1 as a possible D gene (5 bases). V dropped 5 bases and J dropped 7 bases, with 17 bases sitting between them. Per germline, CDR1 LNHDA and CDR2 SQIVND (reference sequence). The CDR3 covers 15 residues. The CDR3 is CASSPPQGGREKLFF. CDR3 bases: TGTGCCAGTAGTCCACCCCAGGGAGGACGTGAAAAACTGTTTTTT.

CDR3 nucleotides: TGTGCCAGCAGCGCGACAGGGGCTGGAAACACCATATATTTT. Translation gives CASSATGAGNTIYF. The rearrangement links TRBV9 to TRBJ1-3; 8 bases align to TRBD1. V shed 3 bases and J 2 bases; nucleotides not matched to a gene: 1. CDR3 length: 14 amino acids. From germline, CDR1 is SGDLS and CDR2 YYNGEE.

The V and J genes are TRBV6-5 and TRBJ1-5; D gene uncertain. Looked up from germline, CDR1 is MNHEY and CDR2 is SVGAGI. V lost 8 bases to trimming and J lost 3 bases, with 8 bases between them. The CDR3 covers 12 residues. The CDR3 DNA sequence: TGTGCCAGCGCACAGCCCAATCAGCCCCAGCATTTT. Its translation: CASAQPNQPQHF.

The chain links TRBV11-2 to TRBJ1-2, with TRBD1 matching 8 bases. CDR1 is SGHAT and CDR2 is FQNNGV in the germline V gene. This CDR3 spans 15 amino acids. V dropped 4 bases and J dropped 2; count of bases not matched to a gene: 6. CDR3: CASSSNRGGNYGYTF. CDR3 in DNA: TGTGCCAGCAGCTCAAACAGGGGGGGGAACTATGGCTACACCTTC.

V is TRBV18 and J is TRBJ2-3; 8 bases agree with TRBD1. Per germline, CDR1 KGHSH and CDR2 LQKENI. J lost 8 bases, V lost 2 bases, and 12 bases had no gene match. The CDR3 loop spans 16 amino acids. The chain's CDR3 is CASSPLPGTGQVTQYF. CDR3 in DNA: TGTGCCAGCTCACCATTGCCCGGGACAGGACAAGTTACGCAGTATTTT.